The 11 T cell receptor beta chains below were found in one sample sequenced in a study of CD4 T cells in relation to SARS-CoV-2 and coronaviruses. No antigens are known for them. Profiling relied on immunoSEQ multiplex PCR, and the TCRdb table lists in-frame clones only, not all of them. The sample carries 35,000 to 50,000 clones, over 75% recorded once. Sequencing was performed on naive CD4+ T cells from PBMCs, cultured in vitro. The subset was: naive CD4+ T cells isolated by negative enrichment. These receptors were taken from an adult with COVID-19.

This clone was detected a few times. The V and J genes are TRBV6-6 and TRBJ2-2; no clear D. CDR1 MNHNY and CDR2 SVGAGI come from the germline V gene (reference sequence). V was trimmed by 9 bases and J by 4 bases, leaving 6 bases between them. There are 11 residues in the CDR3. CDR3 nucleotides: TGTGCCAGTTCCCCCACCGGGGAGCTGTTTTTT. Translated: CASSPTGELFF.

This chain links TRBV28 with TRBJ2-7; D remains ambiguous. The germline V gene encodes CDR1 MDHEN and CDR2 SYDVKM. This CDR3 has 11 amino acids. Trimming took 8 bases from V and 1 from J, leaving 6 bases between them. CDR3 region: CASSYSYEQYF. The CDR3 bases are TGTGCCAGCTCCTATTCCTACGAGCAGTACTTC.

The chain links TRBV5-4 to TRBJ2-1; 12 bases fit TRBD2. Per the germline V gene, CDR1 is SGHNT and CDR2 is YYREEE (reference sequence). The CDR3 is 16 amino acids. V was pared by 2 bases and J by 6 bases, with 6 bases of the junction left unmatched. The CDR3 bases are TGTGCCAGCAGCTTTTACGTACTAGCGGGGGGCAATGAGCAGTTCTTC. Its protein product is CASSFYVLAGGNEQFF.

A few counts support this clone. This chain joins TRBV30 and TRBJ1-6; D is unclear. Germline V gene data show CDR1 as GTSNPN and CDR2 as SVGIG (reference sequence). V was shortened by 5 bases and J by 6 bases, with 14 bases between the two germline ends. The CDR3 length is 14 residues. The CDR3 here is CAWELGAGNSPLHF. Here the CDR3 DNA reads TGTGCCTGGGAACTCGGTGCGGGTAATTCACCCCTCCACTTT.

This chain joins TRBV10-3 and TRBJ2-3; 7 positions agree with TRBD2. This CDR3 has 14 residues. With 4 bases clipped from V and 4 bases from J, the junction kept 5 bases outside the gene matches. The germline gives CDR1 ENHRY, CDR2 SYGVKD. CDR3 DNA: TGTGCCATCAGTGGGACTAGTAACCCAGATACGCAGTATTTT. The encoded protein is CAISGTSNPDTQYF.

V is TRBV3-1 (or the pseudogene TRBV3-2) and J is TRBJ2-7; the D gene is possibly TRBD2 (5 bases). Looked up from germline, CDR1 is LGHDT and CDR2 is YNNKEL (reference sequence). V was pared by 2 bases and J by 3 bases, with 14 bases between. This CDR3 has 15 residues. The chain's CDR3 is CASSQSTGIGYEQYF. DNA of the CDR3: TGTGCCAGCAGCCAATCGACCGGGATCGGCTACGAGCAGTACTTC.

The rearrangement uses TRBV28 and TRBJ2-5; 8 positions agree with TRBD1. The CDR3 is 13 residues long. V gave up 7 bases and J gave up 4 bases; unmatched junction bases: 5. In germline, CDR1 is MDHEN, CDR2 SYDVKM. The CDR3 nucleotides are TGTGCCAGCACAGGGGGCATTGGAGAGACCCAGTACTTC. Protein: CASTGGIGETQYF.

CDR3 sequence reads: CASSLSTYRGKFQETQYF. CDR3 in DNA: TGTGCCAGCAGCTTATCAACCTACAGGGGGAAGTTTCAAGAGACCCAGTACTTC. The rearrangement joins TRBV7-6 to TRBJ2-5; 8 nucleotides line up with TRBD1. With V trimmed by 2 bases and J by 2 bases, 13 bases remained unmatched. The CDR3 contains 18 residues. CDR1 is SGHVS, CDR2 FNYEAQ, per germline. Full variable domain (rest looked up from reference TRBV7-6 and TRBJ2-5): GAGVSQSPRYKVTKRGQDVALRCDPISGHVSLYWYRQALGQGPEFLTYFNYEAQQDKSGLPNDRFSAERPEGSISTLTIQRTEQRDSAMYRCASSLSTYRGKFQETQYFGPGTRLLVL.

This chain uses TRBV15 with TRBJ1-2, with 9 bases fitting TRBD1. CDR1 LNHNV and CDR2 YYDKDF come from the germline V gene (reference sequence). The CDR3 extends over 15 amino acids. V lost 5 bases and J lost 8; bases outside the gene matches: 12. The CDR3 sequence: CATSSEFGTGSGYTF. The DNA for the CDR3 is TGTGCCACCAGCTCCGAATTCGGGACAGGGAGCGGCTACACCTTC.

The gene calls are TRBV19 and TRBJ2-7; 10 bases agree with TRBD2. Germline loops: CDR1 LNHDA, CDR2 SQIVND (reference sequence). CDR3 length: 15 residues. V dropped 7 bases and J dropped 3; count of bases not matched to a gene: 9. CDR3 in amino acids: CASKAWASGSYEQYF. DNA for the CDR3: TGTGCCAGTAAAGCCTGGGCTAGCGGGAGCTACGAGCAGTACTTC.

The chain employs TRBV6-1 and TRBJ2-7; D may match TRBD1 or TRBD2 (6 bases each). V gave up 2 bases and J gave up 7 bases, with 27 bases separating them. From germline, CDR1 is MNHNS and CDR2 SASEGT. This CDR3 has 18 residues. The CDR3, as DNA: TGTGCCAGCAGTGAACGTTTCGGGGGCTATACCTCAGTGAGGGAGCAGTACTTC. It codes for CASSERFGGYTSVREQYF.